This T cell receptor beta chain stems from a study of beta chain features in type 1 diabetes. The study's findings and limits: In comparison with healthy donors, patients had naive, central memory and Treg TCRB repertoires that appeared more similar. Whatever favoring of shorter templates PCR might show would apply equally to patients and controls.

In this sample, this clone turned up a few times. The antigen remains unidentified. Trimming cost V 5 bases and J 7 bases, with 24 bases left between them. CDR1 is LNHDA and CDR2 is SQIVND in the germline V gene (reference sequence). This CDR3 has 17 residues. Isolated RNA was reverse transcribed in full, so expressed TCRB transcripts were sequenced. TCRdb keeps only in-frame clones here, not all; method: immunoSEQ multiplex PCR. The top ten clones hold 0.015% of a sample with some 330,000 clones, approximately 11% of them seen once. Each donor gave one heparinised blood draw averaging around 120 mL. The clonotype originates from a woman under 40 in good health. J is TRBJ1-5 and V is TRBV19; D gene unclear. The sample comprised naive CD4+ T cells from blood. CDR3 sequence: CASSFRRGRGADQPQHF. The CDR3 DNA reads TGTGCCAGTAGTTTCCGTCGAGGTCGGGGAGCAGACCAGCCCCAGCATTTT.